This T cell receptor (beta chain) was captured in a study of T cell responses to AZD1222 COVID-19 vaccine. Germline V gene lookup returns CDR1 SGDLS and CDR2 YYNGEE. The V and J ends lost 4 bases and 2 bases respectively, with 11 bases between them. The CDR3 loop spans 14 amino acids. Whole-study findings and limits: Among vaccine-associated CD4 TCRs, coverage spanned spike, with dominance at 160-218 and 743-854. The donor cohort was predominantly white British with a female majority, and clonal diversity may have been underestimated. Baseline seropositivity characterized only six or seven AZD1222 recipients.

A word on this clone: The antigen is unknown.

Profiled with immunoSEQ multiplex PCR; TCRdb holds only in-frame clones, not every one. The sample holds about 150,000 clones, under 95% seen once. The sequencing here drew on peripheral blood, taken on day 0 of AZD1222 vaccination. The clonotype comes from an adult in good health. This rearrangement joins TRBV9 to TRBJ2-3; maybe TRBD2 (5 bases). The CDR3 loop reads CASSPTTVTDTQYF. As DNA, the CDR3 is TGTGCCAGCAGCCCGACTACAGTCACAGATACGCAGTATTTT. Combining the CDR3 with reference TRBV9 and TRBJ2-3 gives the whole variable domain DSGVTQTPKHLITATGQRVTLRCSPRSGDLSVYWYQQSLDQGLQFLIQYYNGEERAKGNILERFSAQQFPDLHSELNLSSLELGDSALYFCASSPTTVTDTQYFGPGTRLTVL.